The entry that follows covers one T cell receptor beta chain sequence. This clonotype has ten or more counts. The clone's antigen remains unknown. Per-base quality was not reported, and no clone a single base away is much larger than it. cDNA was synthesized by template-switch 5'RACE using a primer carrying a 10-nucleotide random unique molecular identifier by which each TCR transcript was tagged. Over 190 million TCR-beta sequences, covering 15-18 subjects, were produced in each sequencing run. Total RNA was extracted with the RNeasy kit. The KAPA Real-time Library Amplification kit was used to amplify TCR-beta VDJ regions with primers for the TCR constant region and the 5'RACE anchor. Sample indexes and Illumina adaptors were added in a first PCR, after which library yield was increased in a second PCR. After Ampure bead purification, the TCR product of roughly 650 bp was size-selected on a 2% E-gel SizeSelection system. Before pooling, library quality was checked on a Bioanalyzer, concentration was measured with Qubit, and libraries were quantified with the Kapa Library Quantification kit. An Illumina HiSeq 2500 sequenced the libraries paired-end 2 x 150 bp. To increase sequence diversity, about 25-31% phiX was spiked into each library pool. The authors processed their data as follows. Quality-filtered reads were processed with the UMI-based MiGEC pipeline, and over 90% of raw TCR sequences were removed by the MiGEC pipeline during error correction. VDJ genes were aligned to IMGT germline references, and clonotypes were defined by unique CDR3 amino acid sequence plus V-J genes. VDJtools evaluated clonal expansion, Shannon diversity and CDR3 relatedness (CalcPairwiseDistances, ClusterSamples); CLCbio workbench built phylogenetic trees. Clones with at least 8 unique UMIs were defined as expanded, with this threshold being based on coefficient-of-variation modelling across technical triplicates. Clones were called with MiXCR by TCRdb after fastp trimmed the public reads at Q25, and only in-frame beta chains were retained. Each entry is one CDR3 protein sequence, shown with its most common DNA and genes. These V and J calls are TCRdb output, not the study's own analysis. Counted in this sample were approximately 37,000 distinct CDR3 sequences; about 3.2% of them appeared once. Clones ranked in the top ten supply more than 7% of the sample.

What this sample's time point label stands for: longitudinal time-point 1 (baseline). Unsorted PBMC libraries were generated from 2 million PBMCs stored in RNAlater at -80 °C until RNA extraction. The multiple sclerosis patients were enrolled in a US clinical protocol that evaluated disease progression with magnetic resonance imaging. Peripheral blood underwent Ficoll-Hypaque density gradient centrifugation to isolate PBMCs, which were then cryopreserved in liquid nitrogen. The data derive from a study of neurological immune-mediated disorders (dated by TCRdb to between 2018 and 2021). Context from the whole study: Among the roughly 35 multiple sclerosis patients, about 30 had relapsing-remitting MS and 3 had secondary progressive MS. The approximately 110 TCR-beta libraries covered PBMC samples along with longitudinal samples, technical triplicates, and paired sorted CD4+ and CD8+ T-cell subsets. Peripheral blood TCR-beta repertoires from patients with HTLV-I-associated myelopathy (HAM/TSP), patients with multiple sclerosis, and healthy controls were compared in the study using UMI-based sequencing. Of the approximately 70 subjects in the cohort, some 14 were HAM/TSP patients, some 35 were multiple sclerosis patients, and 20 were healthy controls. Longitudinal HAM/TSP and healthy donors had 3 time-points each (about 3-40 month intervals).

Counted from cysteine to phenylalanine, this CDR3 has 11 amino acids. The sequence is cut down to CDR3 DNA, 33 bases in frame from base 1. CDR1 and CDR2, per the germline V gene, are KGHDR and SFDVKD. What the study reported, not specific to this receptor: No identical CDR3 amino acid sequences were shared among expanded clones across subjects, suggesting private TCR-beta repertoires in all groups. No association of the MS cluster with clinical or MRI features was observed, and the need for larger cohorts was stated by the authors. In a phylogenetic analysis, the repertoires of 18 out of 34 MS patients fell into a single cluster of related CDR3 sequences, pointing to a possible signature at the repertoire level. TCR clonal expansion was highest in HAM/TSP patients and lowest in MS patients, with MS patients falling below even healthy controls.

The rearranged chain carries TRBV24-1 and TRBJ1-5, and TRBD1 may be the D gene, going by 6 matching bases. The source of this sequence is an older woman with multiple sclerosis. Sequencing was performed on PBMCs. The nucleotide sequence is given as TGTGGGCACACAGGGAATCAGCCCCAGCATTTT. Its translation reads: CGHTGNQPQHF.